The table lists the clone carrying this TCR beta chain with a few counts. Its antigen is still unknown. CDR3 length: 16 residues. The germline gives CDR1 ENHRY, CDR2 SYGVKD. The V end lost 2 bases, the J end lost 0 bases, and 13 bases lay between the germline ends. TCRdb called the 5' RACE reads again in MiXCR, with one record for every CDR3 protein. Of about 360,000 distinct CDR3 sequences listed, 14% to 15% are singletons. This entry belongs to a study of CD8 T cells in ankylosing spondylitis. Whole-study results and caveats: CD8+ by phenotype, disease-linked clones were relatively rare in peripheral blood.

The receptor's source is a male donor with ankylosing spondylitis or in good health (not recorded which). The sample consisted of blood, either unsorted or a sorted T cell fraction (not recorded which). V is TRBV10-3 and J is TRBJ1-1; a possible D gene is TRBD1 (5 bases). CDR3 in DNA: TGTGCCATCAGTGAGGAGGCAGGGCGTGTGAACACTGAAGCTTTCTTT. Amino acid sequence: CAISEEAGRVNTEAFF.